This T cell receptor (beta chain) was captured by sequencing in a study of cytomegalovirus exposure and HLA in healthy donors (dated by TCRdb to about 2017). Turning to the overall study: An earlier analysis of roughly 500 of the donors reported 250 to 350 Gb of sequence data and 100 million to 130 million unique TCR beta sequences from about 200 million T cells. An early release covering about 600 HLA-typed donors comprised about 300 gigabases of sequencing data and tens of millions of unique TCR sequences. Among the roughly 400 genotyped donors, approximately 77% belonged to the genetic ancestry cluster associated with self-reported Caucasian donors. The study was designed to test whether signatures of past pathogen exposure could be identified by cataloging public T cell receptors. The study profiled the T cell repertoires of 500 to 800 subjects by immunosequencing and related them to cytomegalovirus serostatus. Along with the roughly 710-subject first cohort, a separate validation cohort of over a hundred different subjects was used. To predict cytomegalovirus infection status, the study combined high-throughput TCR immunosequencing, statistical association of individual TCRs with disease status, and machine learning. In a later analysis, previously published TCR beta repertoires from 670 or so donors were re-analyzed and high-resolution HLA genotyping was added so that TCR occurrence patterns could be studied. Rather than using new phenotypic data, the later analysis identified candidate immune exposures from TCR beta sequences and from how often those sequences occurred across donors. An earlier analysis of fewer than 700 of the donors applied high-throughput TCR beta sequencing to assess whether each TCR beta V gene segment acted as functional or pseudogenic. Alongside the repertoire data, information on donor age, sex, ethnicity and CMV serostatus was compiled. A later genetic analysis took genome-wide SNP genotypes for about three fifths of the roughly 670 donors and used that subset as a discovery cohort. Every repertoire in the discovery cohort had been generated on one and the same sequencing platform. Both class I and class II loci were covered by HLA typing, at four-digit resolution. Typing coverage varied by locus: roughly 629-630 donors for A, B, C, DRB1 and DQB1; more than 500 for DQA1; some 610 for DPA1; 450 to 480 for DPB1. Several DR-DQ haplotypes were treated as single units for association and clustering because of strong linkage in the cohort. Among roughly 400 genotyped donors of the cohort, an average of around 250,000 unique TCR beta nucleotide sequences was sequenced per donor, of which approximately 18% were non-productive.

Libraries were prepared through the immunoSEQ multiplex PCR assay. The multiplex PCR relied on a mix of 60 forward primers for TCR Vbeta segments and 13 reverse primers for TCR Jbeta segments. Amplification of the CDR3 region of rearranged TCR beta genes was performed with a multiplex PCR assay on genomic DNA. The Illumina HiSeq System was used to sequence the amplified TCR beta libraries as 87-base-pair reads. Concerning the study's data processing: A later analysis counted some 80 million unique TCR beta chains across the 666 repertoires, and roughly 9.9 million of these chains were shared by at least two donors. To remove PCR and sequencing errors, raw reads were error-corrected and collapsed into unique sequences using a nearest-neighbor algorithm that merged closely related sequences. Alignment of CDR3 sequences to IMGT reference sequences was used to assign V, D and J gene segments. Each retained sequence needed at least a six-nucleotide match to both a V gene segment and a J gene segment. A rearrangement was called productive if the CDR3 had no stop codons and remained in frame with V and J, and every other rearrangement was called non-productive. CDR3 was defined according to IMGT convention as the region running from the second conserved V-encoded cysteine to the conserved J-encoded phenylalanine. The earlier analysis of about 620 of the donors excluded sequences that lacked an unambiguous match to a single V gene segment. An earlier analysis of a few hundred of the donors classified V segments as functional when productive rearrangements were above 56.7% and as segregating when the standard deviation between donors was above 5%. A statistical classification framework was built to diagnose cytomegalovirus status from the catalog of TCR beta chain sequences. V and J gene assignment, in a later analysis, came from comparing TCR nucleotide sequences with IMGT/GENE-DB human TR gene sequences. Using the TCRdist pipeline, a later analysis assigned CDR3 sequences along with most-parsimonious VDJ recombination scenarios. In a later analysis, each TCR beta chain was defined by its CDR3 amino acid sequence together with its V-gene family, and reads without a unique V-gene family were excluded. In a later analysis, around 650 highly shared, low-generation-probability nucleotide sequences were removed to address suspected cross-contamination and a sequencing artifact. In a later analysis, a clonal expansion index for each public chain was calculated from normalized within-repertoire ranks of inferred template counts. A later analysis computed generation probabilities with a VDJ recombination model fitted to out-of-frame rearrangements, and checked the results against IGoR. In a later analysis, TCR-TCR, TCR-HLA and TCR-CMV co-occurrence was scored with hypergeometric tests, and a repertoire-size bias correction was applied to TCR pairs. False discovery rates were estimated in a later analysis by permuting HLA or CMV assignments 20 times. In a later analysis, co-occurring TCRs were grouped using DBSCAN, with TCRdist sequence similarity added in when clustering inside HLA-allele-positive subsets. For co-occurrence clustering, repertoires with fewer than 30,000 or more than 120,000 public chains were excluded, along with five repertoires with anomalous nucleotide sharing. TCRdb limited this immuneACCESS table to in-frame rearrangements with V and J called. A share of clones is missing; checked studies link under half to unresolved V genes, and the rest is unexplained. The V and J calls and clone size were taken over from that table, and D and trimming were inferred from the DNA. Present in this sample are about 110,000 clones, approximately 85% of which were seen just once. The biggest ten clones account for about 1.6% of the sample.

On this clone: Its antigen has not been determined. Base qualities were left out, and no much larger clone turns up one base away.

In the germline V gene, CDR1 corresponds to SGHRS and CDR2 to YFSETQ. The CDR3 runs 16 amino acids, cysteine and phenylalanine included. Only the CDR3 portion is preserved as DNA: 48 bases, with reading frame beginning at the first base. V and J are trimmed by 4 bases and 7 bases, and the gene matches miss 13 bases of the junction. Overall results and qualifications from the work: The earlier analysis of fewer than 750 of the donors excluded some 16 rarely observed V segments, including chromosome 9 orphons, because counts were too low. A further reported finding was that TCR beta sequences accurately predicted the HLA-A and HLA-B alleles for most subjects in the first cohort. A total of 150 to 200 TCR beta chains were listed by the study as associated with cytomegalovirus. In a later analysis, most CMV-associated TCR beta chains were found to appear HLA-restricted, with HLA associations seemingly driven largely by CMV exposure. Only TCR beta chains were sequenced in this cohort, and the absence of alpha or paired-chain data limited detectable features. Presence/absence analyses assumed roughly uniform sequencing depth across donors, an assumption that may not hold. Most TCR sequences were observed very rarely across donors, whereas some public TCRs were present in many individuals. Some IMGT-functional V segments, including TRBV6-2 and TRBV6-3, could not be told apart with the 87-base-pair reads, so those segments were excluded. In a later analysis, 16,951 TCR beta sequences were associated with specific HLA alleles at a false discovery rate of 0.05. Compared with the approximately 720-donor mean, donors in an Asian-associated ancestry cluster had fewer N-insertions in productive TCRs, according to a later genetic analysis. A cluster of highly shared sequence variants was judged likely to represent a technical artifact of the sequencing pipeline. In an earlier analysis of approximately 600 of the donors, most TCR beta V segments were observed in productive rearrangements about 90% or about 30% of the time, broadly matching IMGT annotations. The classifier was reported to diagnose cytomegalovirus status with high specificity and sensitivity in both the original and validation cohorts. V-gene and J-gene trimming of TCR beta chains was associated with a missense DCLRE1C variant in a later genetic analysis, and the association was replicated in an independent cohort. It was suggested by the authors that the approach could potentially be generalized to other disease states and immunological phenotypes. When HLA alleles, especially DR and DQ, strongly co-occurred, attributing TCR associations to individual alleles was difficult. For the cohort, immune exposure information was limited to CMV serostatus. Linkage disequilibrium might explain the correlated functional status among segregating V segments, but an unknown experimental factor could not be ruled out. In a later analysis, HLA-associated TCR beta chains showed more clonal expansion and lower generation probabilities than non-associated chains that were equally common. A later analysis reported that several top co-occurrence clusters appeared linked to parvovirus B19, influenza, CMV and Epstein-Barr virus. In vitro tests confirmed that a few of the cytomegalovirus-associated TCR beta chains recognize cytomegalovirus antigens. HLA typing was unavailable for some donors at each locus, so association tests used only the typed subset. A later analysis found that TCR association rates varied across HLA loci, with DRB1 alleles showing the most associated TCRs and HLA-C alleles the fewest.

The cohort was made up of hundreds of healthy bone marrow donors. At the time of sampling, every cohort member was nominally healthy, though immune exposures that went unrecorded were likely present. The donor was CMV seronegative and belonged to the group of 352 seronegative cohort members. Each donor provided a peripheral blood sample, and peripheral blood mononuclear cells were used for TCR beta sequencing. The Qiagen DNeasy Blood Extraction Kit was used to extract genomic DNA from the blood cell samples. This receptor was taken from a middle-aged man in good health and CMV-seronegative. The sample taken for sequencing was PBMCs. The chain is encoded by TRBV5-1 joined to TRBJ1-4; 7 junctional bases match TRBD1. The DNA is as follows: TGCGCCAGCAGCCTGTCCTCAGGGGGTCGGGGTGAAAAACTGTTTTTT. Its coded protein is CASSLSSGGRGEKLFF.